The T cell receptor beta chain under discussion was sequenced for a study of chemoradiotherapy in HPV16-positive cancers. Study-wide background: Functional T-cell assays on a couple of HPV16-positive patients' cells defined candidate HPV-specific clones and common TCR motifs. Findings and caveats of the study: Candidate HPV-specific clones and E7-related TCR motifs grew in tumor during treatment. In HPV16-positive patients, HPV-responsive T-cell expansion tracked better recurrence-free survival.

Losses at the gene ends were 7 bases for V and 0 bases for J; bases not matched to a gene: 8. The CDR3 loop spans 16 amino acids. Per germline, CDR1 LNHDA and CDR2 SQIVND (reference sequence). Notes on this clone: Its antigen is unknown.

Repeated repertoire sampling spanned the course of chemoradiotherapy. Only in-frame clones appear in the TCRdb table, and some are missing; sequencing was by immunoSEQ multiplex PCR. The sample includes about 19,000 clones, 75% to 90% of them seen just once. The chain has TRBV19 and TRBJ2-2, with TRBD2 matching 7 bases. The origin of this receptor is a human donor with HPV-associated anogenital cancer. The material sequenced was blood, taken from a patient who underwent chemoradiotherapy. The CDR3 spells CASTGDAGANTGELFF. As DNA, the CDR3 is TGTGCCAGTACTGGGGACGCGGGGGCGAACACCGGGGAGCTGTTTTTT.